Presented here are 24 T cell receptor beta chains from one specimen sequenced in a study of T cell responses to AZD1222 COVID-19 vaccine. This table comes from immunoSEQ multiplex PCR, and its TCRdb copy is limited to in-frame clones, with some not included. The table lists more than 100,000 clones, roughly 90% of them singletons. The sequencing here drew on peripheral blood, taken on day 0 of AZD1222 vaccination. The receptor set was obtained from an adult in good health.

The gene calls are TRBV28 and TRBJ1-5; 8 bases match TRBD1. The CDR3 is 15 residues long. Losses at the gene ends were 1 base for V and 8 bases for J; bases not matched to a gene: 7. The germline gives CDR1 MDHEN, CDR2 SYDVKM. CDR3 coding DNA: TGTGCCAGCAGTTTATCCCGCAGGGGGCGTAAGCCCCAGCATTTT. Translating it yields CASSLSRRGRKPQHF.

This chain joins TRBV9 and TRBJ1-3; TRBD1 might be the D (5 bases). The CDR3 has 15 residues. The germline V and J ends were trimmed by 4 bases and 2 bases, with 13 bases remaining between them. Germline V CDR1 and CDR2: SGDLS, YYNGEE. CDR3 protein: CASSFSGGTGNTIYF. The CDR3 coding sequence is TGTGCCAGCAGCTTCAGTGGGGGTACTGGAAACACCATATATTTT.

V and J are TRBV7-3 and TRBJ2-1; 12 bases align to TRBD2. The V gene's germline CDR1 is SGHTA and CDR2 FQGTGA. The CDR3 extends over 17 amino acids. The V and J ends lost 0 bases and 6 bases, in that order; junction bases with no gene match: 6. The CDR3 coding sequence is TGTGCCAGCAGCTTAACGTGGAGACTAGCGGGGGCCAATGAGCAGTTCTTC. Its translation: CASSLTWRLAGANEQFF.

The chain links TRBV5-1 to TRBJ2-7; D call uncertain. The germline CDR1 and CDR2 sequences are SGHRS and YFSETQ. This CDR3 is built from 14 residues. V was pared by 2 bases and J by 6 bases, with 15 bases between. CDR3 protein: CASSLSPSDGEQYF. CDR3 DNA sequence: TGCGCCAGCAGCTTAAGTCCCAGCGACGGCGAGCAGTACTTC.

This rearrangement joins TRBV11-2 to TRBJ2-5; 10 bases match TRBD1. V shed 8 bases and J 4 bases; nucleotides not matched to a gene: 7. There are 14 residues in the CDR3. Germline lookup yields CDR1 SGHAT and CDR2 FQNNGV. The CDR3 protein is CASGPDRGRETQYF. The CDR3 DNA reads as TGTGCCAGCGGCCCTGACAGGGGGCGAGAGACCCAGTACTTC.

This clone was recorded only once. This rearrangement joins TRBV4-3 to TRBJ2-7; D is possibly TRBD1 (5 bases). CDR3 length: 15 residues. V lost 1 base to trimming and J lost 2 bases, with 12 bases between them. Germline lookup yields CDR1 LGHNA and CDR2 YSLEER. The CDR3 nucleotides are TGCGCCAGCAGCCAAGGGACGACAGTGACCTACGAGCAGTACTTC. Translated: CASSQGTTVTYEQYF.

The chain joins TRBV28 to TRBJ1-1, with no clear D. The V and J ends lost 6 bases and 2 bases respectively, with 7 bases between them. Germline V gene sequence: CDR1 MDHEN, CDR2 SYDVKM. The CDR3 length is 12 residues. The CDR3 protein is CASSLHNTEAFF. The CDR3 bases are TGTGCCAGCAGCTTGCACAACACTGAAGCTTTCTTT. Drawing the rest from reference TRBV28 and TRBJ1-1, the complete variable domain is DVKVTQSSRYLVKRTGEKVFLECVQDMDHENMFWYRQDPGLGLRLIYFSYDVKMKEKGDIPEGYSVSREKKERFSLILESASTNQTSMYLCASSLHNTEAFFGQGTRLTVV.

This chain uses TRBV30 with TRBJ2-7; D gene unclear. The germline gives CDR1 GTSNPN, CDR2 SVGIG (reference sequence). CDR3 length: 11 residues. V was cut by 2 bases and J by 5 bases, with 7 bases left in between. The CDR3 protein is CAWSPPDEQYF. CDR3 DNA sequence: TGTGCCTGGAGTCCGCCCGACGAGCAGTACTTC. Complete variable domain (other parts from reference TRBV30 and TRBJ2-7): SQTIHQWPATLVQPVGSPLSLECTVEGTSNPNLYWYRQAAGRGLQLLFYSVGIGQISSEVPQNLSASRPQDRQFILSSKKLLLSDSGFYLCAWSPPDEQYFGPGTRLTVT.

The V and J genes are TRBV27 and TRBJ1-2; 7 bases fit TRBD1. Trimming cost V 2 bases and J 2 bases; bases outside gene matches: 5. The V gene's germline CDR1 is MNHEY and CDR2 SMNVEV (reference sequence). The CDR3 extends over 15 amino acids. The CDR3 nucleotides read TGTGCCAGCAGTTTAAAGACAGGGTCCAACTATGGCTACACCTTC. Its protein product is CASSLKTGSNYGYTF.

This chain uses TRBV5-4 with TRBJ2-7; the match to TRBD1 covers 8 bases. Per the germline V gene, CDR1 is SGHNT and CDR2 is YYREEE (reference sequence). J lost 3 bases, V lost 3 bases, and 8 bases had no gene match. This CDR3 has 15 amino acids. The CDR3 DNA reads TGTGCCAGCAGCTCGGAGGTCAGGGGGCTCTACGAGCAGTACTTC. Encoded protein: CASSSEVRGLYEQYF.

V usage is TRBV3-1 (or the pseudogene TRBV3-2) and J usage is TRBJ1-1, with TRBD1 as a possible D gene (5 bases). The CDR3 spans 13 residues. Deletions cut 6 bases from V and 4 bases from J, with 12 bases between. CDR1 is LGHDT, CDR2 YNNKEL, per germline (reference sequence). CDR3 sequence (DNA): TGTGCCAGCAGACCAGTTAGGGGCACTGAAGCTTTCTTT. It is translated as CASRPVRGTEAFF.

V is TRBV7-2 and J is TRBJ1-1; no reliable D call. The CDR3 spans 14 residues. V was trimmed by 2 bases and J by 9 bases, leaving 16 bases between them. The germline gives CDR1 SGHTA, CDR2 FQGNSA. This CDR3 is CASSLNDLGTKAFF. CDR3 DNA sequence: TGTGCCAGCAGCTTAAATGATCTTGGAACTAAAGCTTTCTTT.

The V and J genes are TRBV28 and TRBJ1-2; D not certain. The CDR3 covers 14 residues. Deletions cut 2 bases from V and 2 bases from J, with 9 bases between. Germline V gene sequence: CDR1 MDHEN, CDR2 SYDVKM. The CDR3 sequence: CASSLRAVNYGYTF. Here the CDR3 DNA reads TGTGCCAGCAGTTTAAGGGCCGTAAACTATGGCTACACCTTC.

This sequence joins TRBV6-2 or TRBV6-3 and TRBJ1-4, with unresolved D. The V gene's germline CDR1 is MNHEY and CDR2 SVGEGT. Trimming pared 6 bases from V and 10 bases from J, leaving 18 bases between. The CDR3 extends over 14 amino acids. CDR3 protein: CASSKSRAGGKLFF. The CDR3 DNA reads as TGTGCCAGCAGCAAATCGAGGGCCGGAGGAAAACTGTTTTTT.

The chain has TRBV9 and TRBJ2-1; 11 bases match TRBD1. With V trimmed by 2 bases and J by 2 bases, 0 bases remained unmatched. This CDR3 region has 15 residues. In germline, CDR1 is SGDLS, CDR2 YYNGEE. The chain's CDR3 is CASSVGQGAYNEQFF. The DNA for the CDR3 is TGTGCCAGCAGCGTGGGACAGGGGGCCTACAATGAGCAGTTCTTC.

The rearrangement links TRBV7-7 to TRBJ2-3; possibly TRBD2 for D (6 bases). The V gene lost 1 base and the J gene lost 2 bases, with 10 bases spanning the gap. The CDR3 consists of 15 residues. From germline, CDR1 is SSHAT and CDR2 FNYEAQ (reference sequence). In DNA form, the CDR3 reads TGTGCCAGCAGCTTAGGCACTAGCTACACAGATACGCAGTATTTT. Translation: CASSLGTSYTDTQYF.

The chain uses TRBV7-3 and TRBJ2-1; TRBD2 matches 11 bases. The CDR3 is 15 amino acids. Looked up from germline, CDR1 is SGHTA and CDR2 is FQGTGA. J lost 7 bases, V lost 0 bases, and 2 bases had no gene match. The DNA of the CDR3 is TGTGCCAGCAGCTTAACTGGGACTAGCGGAAATGAGCAGTTCTTC. This translates into CASSLTGTSGNEQFF.

The genes are TRBV29-1 and TRBJ1-1; the D gene is possibly TRBD1 (5 bases). The CDR3 contains 12 residues. Trimming pared 7 bases from V and 1 base from J, leaving 10 bases between. Germline CDR1 is SQVTM and CDR2 is ANQGSEA. Here the CDR3 DNA reads TGCAGCGGGGGGGGAGCGAACACTGAAGCTTTCTTT. It encodes CSGGGANTEAFF.

About this clone itself: This specimen includes other DNA sequences encoding the same CDR3. The V and J genes are TRBV5-1 and TRBJ2-5; possible D gene TRBD1, 5 bases. The ends were cut back, 0 bases at V and 1 base at J, with 7 bases in the middle. CDR3 length equals 14 residues. Per the germline V gene, CDR1 is SGHRS and CDR2 is YFSETQ. Here the CDR3 DNA reads TGCGCCAGCAGCTTGGGTACAGGCCAAGAGACCCAGTACTTC. Translated: CASSLGTGQETQYF.

The rearrangement links TRBV4-1 to TRBJ2-2; D is undetermined. Germline V gene lookup returns CDR1 MGHRA and CDR2 YSYEKL. V lost 5 bases and J 0 bases, leaving 16 bases between the germline ends. CDR3 size: 17 residues. The CDR3 coding sequence is TGCGCCAGCAGCTACAGATCCACCCTCACGAACACCGGGGAGCTGTTTTTT. This gives the protein CASSYRSTLTNTGELFF.

This chain connects TRBV4-1 to TRBJ2-3; no clear D. The CDR3 contains 15 residues. The germline V gene encodes CDR1 MGHRA and CDR2 YSYEKL. V lost 0 bases, J lost 1 base, and 8 bases lay in between. This CDR3 reads CASSQESQRTDTQYF. The CDR3 DNA sequence: TGCGCCAGCAGCCAAGAGTCCCAGCGCACAGATACGCAGTATTTT.

The J gene is TRBJ1-5, the V gene TRBV2, with D possibly matching TRBD1 (5 bases). CDR3 size: 14 residues. Germline V CDR1 and CDR2: SNHLY, FYNNEI. Trimming removed 2 bases at V and 5 bases at J, with 10 bases between. CDR3: CASSERRGDQPQHF. The CDR3 region has the DNA TGTGCCAGCAGTGAACGGAGAGGGGATCAGCCCCAGCATTTT.

This clone appeared once. J is TRBJ1-3 and V is TRBV20-1; D possibly corresponds to TRBD1 (6 bases). V lost 3 bases and J lost 0, with 12 bases in between. In germline, CDR1 is DFQATT, CDR2 SNEGSKA (reference sequence). The CDR3 sequence is 15 residues long. CDR3 in amino acids: CSASVQGLSGNTIYF. Here the CDR3 DNA reads TGCAGTGCTAGTGTACAGGGTCTCTCTGGAAACACCATATATTTT.

The chain links TRBV9 to TRBJ2-1; 14 nucleotides agree with TRBD2. The CDR3 extends over 15 amino acids. Germline CDR1 SGDLS, CDR2 YYNGEE. After removal of 3 bases from V and 7 bases from J, the junction contained 3 bases not matched to a gene. CDR3 amino acids: CASSGGTSGGNEQFF. For the CDR3, the DNA is TGTGCCAGCAGCGGCGGGACTAGCGGGGGTAATGAGCAGTTCTTC.